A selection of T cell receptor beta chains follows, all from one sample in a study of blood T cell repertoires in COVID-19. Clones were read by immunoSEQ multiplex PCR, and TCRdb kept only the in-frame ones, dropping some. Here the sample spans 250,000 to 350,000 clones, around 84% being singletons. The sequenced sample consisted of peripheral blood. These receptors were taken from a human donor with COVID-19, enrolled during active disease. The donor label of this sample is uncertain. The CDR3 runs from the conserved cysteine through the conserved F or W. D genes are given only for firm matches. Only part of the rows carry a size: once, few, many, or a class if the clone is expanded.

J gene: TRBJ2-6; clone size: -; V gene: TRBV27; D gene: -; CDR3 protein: CASSLSATVNVLTF; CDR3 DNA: TGTGCCAGCAGTTTATCAGCGACAGTCAACGTCCTGACTTTC
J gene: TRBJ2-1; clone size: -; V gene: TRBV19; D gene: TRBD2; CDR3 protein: CATAPLLAGVNEQFF; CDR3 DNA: TGTGCCACCGCACCTCTACTAGCGGGAGTAAATGAGCAGTTCTTC
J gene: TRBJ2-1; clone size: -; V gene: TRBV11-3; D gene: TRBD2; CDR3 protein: CASSLLLAGVDEQFF; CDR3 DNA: TGTGCCAGCAGCTTACTGCTAGCGGGAGTGGATGAGCAGTTCTTC
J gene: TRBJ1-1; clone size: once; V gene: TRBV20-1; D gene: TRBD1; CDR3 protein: CSASPQGYEAFF; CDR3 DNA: TGCAGTGCTAGTCCACAGGGGTATGAAGCTTTCTTT
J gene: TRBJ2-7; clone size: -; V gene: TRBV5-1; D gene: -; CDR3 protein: CASSLLAQSSYEQYF; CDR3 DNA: TGCGCCAGCAGCTTGCTAGCGCAGAGCTCCTACGAGCAGTACTTC
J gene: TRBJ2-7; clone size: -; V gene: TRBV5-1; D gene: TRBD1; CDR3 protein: CASSHGQGSYEQYF; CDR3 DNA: TGCGCCAGCAGCCACGGACAGGGAAGCTACGAGCAGTACTTC
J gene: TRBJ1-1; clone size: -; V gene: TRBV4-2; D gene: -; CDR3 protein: CASSQVGADTEAFF; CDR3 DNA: TGTGCCAGCAGCCAAGTGGGGGCAGACACTGAAGCTTTCTTT
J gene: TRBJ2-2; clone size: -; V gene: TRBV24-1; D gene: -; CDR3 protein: CATSDLRENTGELFF; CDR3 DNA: TGTGCCACCAGTGATTTGCGGGAGAACACCGGGGAGCTGTTTTTT
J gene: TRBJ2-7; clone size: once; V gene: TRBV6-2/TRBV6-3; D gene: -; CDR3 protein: CASSDSYEQYF; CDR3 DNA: TGTGCCAGCAGTGACAGCTACGAGCAGTACTTC
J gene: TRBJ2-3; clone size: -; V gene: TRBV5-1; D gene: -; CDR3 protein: CASSPTSTDTQYF; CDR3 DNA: TGCGCCAGCAGCCCTACTAGCACAGATACGCAGTATTTT
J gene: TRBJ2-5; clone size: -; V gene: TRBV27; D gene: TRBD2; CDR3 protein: CASMNWLAGETQYF; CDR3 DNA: TGTGCCAGCATGAACTGGCTAGCGGGAGAGACCCAGTACTTC
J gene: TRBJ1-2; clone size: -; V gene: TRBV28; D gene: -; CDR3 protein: CASSLPGSNYGYTF; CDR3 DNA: TGTGCCAGCAGCCTACCGGGTTCTAACTATGGCTACACCTTC
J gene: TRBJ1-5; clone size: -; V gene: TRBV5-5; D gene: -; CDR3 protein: CASSLAGDQPQHF; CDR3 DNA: TGTGCCAGCAGCTTGGCGGGGGATCAGCCCCAGCATTTT
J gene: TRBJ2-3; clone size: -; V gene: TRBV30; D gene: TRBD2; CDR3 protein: CAWRVAGYTDTQYF; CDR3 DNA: TGTGCCTGGAGGGTAGCGGGTTACACAGATACGCAGTATTTT
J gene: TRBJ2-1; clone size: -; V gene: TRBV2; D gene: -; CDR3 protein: CAVQGGSYNEQFF; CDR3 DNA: TGTGCCGTCCAGGGCGGCTCCTACAATGAGCAGTTCTTC
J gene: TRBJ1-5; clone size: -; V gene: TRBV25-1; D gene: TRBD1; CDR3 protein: CASSAGQGARQPQHF; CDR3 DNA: TGTGCCAGCAGTGCGGGACAGGGGGCGAGACAGCCCCAGCATTTT
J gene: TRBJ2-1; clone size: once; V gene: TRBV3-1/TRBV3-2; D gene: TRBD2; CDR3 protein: CASSRASGSIRVDEQFF; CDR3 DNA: TGTGCCAGCAGTCGCGCTAGCGGGAGCATACGTGTCGATGAGCAGTTCTTC
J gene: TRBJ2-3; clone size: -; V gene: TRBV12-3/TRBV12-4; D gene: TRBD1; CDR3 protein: CASSRQGASPQYF; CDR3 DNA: TGTGCCAGCAGCCGTCAGGGGGCTAGCCCGCAGTATTTT
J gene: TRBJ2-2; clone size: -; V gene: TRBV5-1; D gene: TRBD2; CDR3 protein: CASSREGSNTGELFF; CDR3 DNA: TGCGCCAGCAGCAGGGAGGGCTCGAACACCGGGGAGCTGTTTTTT
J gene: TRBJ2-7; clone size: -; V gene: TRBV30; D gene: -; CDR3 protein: CAWSVKPLREQYF; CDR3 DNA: TGTGCCTGGAGTGTAAAGCCCCTTCGCGAGCAGTACTTC
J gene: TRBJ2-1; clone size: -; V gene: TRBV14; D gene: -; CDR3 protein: CAGSQDRRARSSYNEQFF; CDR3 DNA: TGTGCCGGCAGCCAAGACCGGCGGGCGAGGAGCTCCTACAATGAGCAGTTCTTC
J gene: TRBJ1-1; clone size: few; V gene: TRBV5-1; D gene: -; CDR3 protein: CASSSTWGVNTEAFF; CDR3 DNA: TGCGCCAGCAGCTCCACGTGGGGGGTTAACACTGAAGCTTTCTTT
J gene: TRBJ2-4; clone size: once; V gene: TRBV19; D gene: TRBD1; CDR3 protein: CASSIGDRGTGAKNIQYF; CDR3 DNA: TGTGCCAGTAGTATAGGGGACAGGGGGACGGGAGCCAAAAACATTCAGTACTTC
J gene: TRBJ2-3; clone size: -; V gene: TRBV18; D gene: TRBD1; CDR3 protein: CASSPGTGAGDTQYF; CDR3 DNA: TGTGCCAGCTCACCCGGGACAGGGGCAGGAGATACGCAGTATTTT
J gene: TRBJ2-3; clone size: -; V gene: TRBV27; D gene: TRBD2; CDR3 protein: CASSSPSGRATDTQYF; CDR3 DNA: TGTGCCAGCAGCTCCCCTAGCGGGAGGGCCACTGATACGCAGTATTTT
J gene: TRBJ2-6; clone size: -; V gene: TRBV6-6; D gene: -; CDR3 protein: CASSRLSFRGGSGANVLTF; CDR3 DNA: TGTGCCAGCAGTCGACTATCCTTTAGGGGTGGCTCTGGGGCCAACGTCCTGACTTTC
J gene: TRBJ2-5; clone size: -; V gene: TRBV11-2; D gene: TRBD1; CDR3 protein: CASSLTGTGYQETQYF; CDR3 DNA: TGTGCCAGCAGCCTAACCGGGACAGGGTACCAAGAGACCCAGTACTTC
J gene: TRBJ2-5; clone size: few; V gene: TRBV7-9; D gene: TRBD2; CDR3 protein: CASSPPFRLAGGDGTQYF; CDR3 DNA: TGTGCCAGCAGCCCCCCTTTCCGACTAGCGGGAGGGGATGGGACCCAGTACTTC
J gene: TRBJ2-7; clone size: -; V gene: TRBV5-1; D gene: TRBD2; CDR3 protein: CASSLTSGRAIPYEQYF; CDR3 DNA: TGCGCCAGCAGCTTGACTAGCGGGAGGGCGATCCCCTACGAGCAGTACTTC
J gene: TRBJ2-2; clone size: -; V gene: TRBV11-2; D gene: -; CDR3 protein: CASSLSGTGTGELFF; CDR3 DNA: TGTGCCAGCAGCTTAAGCGGTACGGGCACCGGGGAGCTGTTTTTT
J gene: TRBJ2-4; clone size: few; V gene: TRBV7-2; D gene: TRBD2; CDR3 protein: CASSLRSTSGTGNIQYF; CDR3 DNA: TGTGCCAGCAGCTTAAGGTCCACTAGCGGAACTGGAAACATTCAGTACTTC
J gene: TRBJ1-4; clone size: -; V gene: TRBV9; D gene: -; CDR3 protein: CASSEQVTNEKLFF; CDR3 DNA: TGTGCCAGCAGCGAACAGGTGACTAATGAAAAACTGTTTTTT
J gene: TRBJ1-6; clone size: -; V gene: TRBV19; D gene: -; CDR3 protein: CASSHYYDRSRISPLHF; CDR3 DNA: TGTGCCAGTAGTCACTACTATGACCGATCTAGGATCTCACCCCTCCACTTT
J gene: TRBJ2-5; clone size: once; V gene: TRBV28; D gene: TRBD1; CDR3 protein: CASSTYRGWETQYF; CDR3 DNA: TGTGCCAGCAGTACTTACAGGGGCTGGGAGACCCAGTACTTC
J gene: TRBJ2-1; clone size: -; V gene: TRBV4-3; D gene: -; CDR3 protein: CASSRDTGQGEQFF; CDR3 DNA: TGCGCCAGCAGCCGGGACACTGGGCAAGGTGAGCAGTTCTTC
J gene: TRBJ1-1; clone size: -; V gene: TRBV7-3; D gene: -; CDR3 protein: CASSPLGGAVYTEAFF; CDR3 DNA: TGTGCCAGCAGCCCCCTAGGGGGGGCTGTTTATACTGAAGCTTTCTTT
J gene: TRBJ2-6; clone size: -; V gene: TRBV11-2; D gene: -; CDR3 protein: CASSFADGANVLTF; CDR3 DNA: TGTGCCAGCAGCTTTGCGGATGGGGCCAACGTCCTGACTTTC
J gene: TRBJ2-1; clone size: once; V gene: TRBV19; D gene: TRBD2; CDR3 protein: CASGRTSGVHNEQFF; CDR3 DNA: TGTGCCAGTGGGCGAACTAGCGGGGTCCACAATGAGCAGTTCTTC
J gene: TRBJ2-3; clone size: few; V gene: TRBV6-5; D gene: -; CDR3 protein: CASSYSGQGLTDTQYF; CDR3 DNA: TGTGCCAGCAGTTACTCAGGGCAGGGATTAACAGATACGCAGTATTTT
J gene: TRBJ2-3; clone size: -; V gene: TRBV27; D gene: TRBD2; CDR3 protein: CASSFSAGTSGSWTDTQYF; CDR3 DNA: TGTGCCAGCAGTTTCAGTGCCGGGACTAGCGGGAGTTGGACAGATACGCAGTATTTT
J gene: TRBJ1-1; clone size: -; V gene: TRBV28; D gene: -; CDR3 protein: CASAPRRVPLNTEAFF; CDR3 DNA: TGTGCCAGCGCCCCTCGGAGGGTCCCATTGAACACTGAAGCTTTCTTT